The sequence of this T cell receptor (beta chain) was determined in a study of T cell repertoires in cytomegalovirus infection. On the study more broadly: Well-studied HLA-B-restricted epitopes and recently identified HLA-C-restricted epitopes of CMV were both used in the study. Shared public TCR beta signatures pointed to both CMV infection and a matching HLA type. Study-wide points: There were carriers of CMV plus the relevant HLA, and cumulative public TCR beta family frequency identified them. HLA-C-restricted TCR beta clonotypes specific for CMV led the ex vivo response.

V lost 11 bases to trimming and J lost 2 bases, with 18 bases between them. CDR3 length: 14 amino acids. CDR1 SGHTA and CDR2 FQGNSA come from the germline V gene. TCRdb re-derived calls from the reads in MiXCR, one entry per CDR3 protein. The table lists 650,000 to 850,000 distinct CDR3 sequences, 25% to 30% of them singletons. This clonotype was seen at least ten times. As yet, its antigen is unknown. The chain employs TRBV7-2 and TRBJ1-2, with a tentative D call TRBD1 (5 bases). The clonotype originates from a human donor in good health (CMV status not recorded). Some clones in this sample may be carry-over from other donors' samples. Sequenced here: cultured CD8+ T cells from PBMCs, sampled from culture after CMV antigen stimulation. The CDR3 region has the DNA TGTGCCGGCCTAGGGGCAGGCCTAAACTATGGCTACACCTTC. Its protein is CAGLGAGLNYGYTF.